This paragraph reports one T cell receptor beta chain. Its cognate antigen is unknown. This CDR3 spans 14 amino acids. Trimming removed 2 bases from V and 4 bases from J, with 9 bases in between. Germline V gives CDR1 SGHRS, CDR2 YFSETQ. This sample is part of a study of T cells in narcolepsy. The study's findings and limits: Autoreactive clone sequences were missing from some blood memory CD4+ repertoires. Reportedly, autoreactive clonotypes were serially detected in patients' blood but not controls'. Same-patient CSF and blood CD4+ T cell clonotypes included HCRT-specific and TRIB2-specific autoreactive ones.

Sequencing used immunoSEQ multiplex PCR; TCRdb keeps in-frame clones, though not all of them. This table has tens of thousands of clones, about 77% appearing once. The source material was CD45RA- memory CD4+ T cells from PBMCs. This clonotype was obtained from a human donor with narcolepsy. The chain links TRBV5-1 to TRBJ2-2, with D possibly matching TRBD2 (5 bases). The DNA of the CDR3 is TGCGCCAGCAGCTTCGGAGGCTTCACCGGGGAGCTGTTTTTT. Protein: CASSFGGFTGELFF.